Following are 14 T cell receptor beta chains from one sample sequenced in a study of cytomegalovirus exposure and HLA in healthy donors (dated by TCRdb to about 2017). Preparation of the library involved the immunoSEQ multiplex PCR assay. A mixture of 60 forward primers for TCR Vbeta segments and 13 reverse primers for TCR Jbeta segments was used in the multiplex PCR. This immuneACCESS table, as held by TCRdb, lists in-frame sequences with V and J called but not all clones. Of the missing ones, under half trace to an unresolved V gene in checked studies; the others have no known cause. This sample gives fewer than 200,000 clones in total; approximately 80% of them show up just once. The ten largest make up less than 2% of the sample. Sequencing used PBMCs. These receptors were collected from a woman in her twenties or thirties in good health and CMV-seronegative.

The genes are TRBV2 and TRBJ1-2; no clear D gene. Germline V gives CDR1 SNHLY, CDR2 FYNNEI. V was cut by 2 bases and J by 6 bases, with 10 bases left in between. The CDR3 sequence is 13 residues long. The CDR3 DNA reads as TGTGCCAGCAGTGAATTGGGCCACAATGGCTACACCTTC. Its protein is CASSELGHNGYTF.

This clone was counted a few times. This rearrangement joins TRBV5-1 to TRBJ2-7; possibly TRBD1 for D (5 bases). The V gene lost 3 bases and the J gene lost 4 bases, with 11 bases spanning the gap. This CDR3 has 13 amino acids. The germline V gene encodes CDR1 SGHRS and CDR2 YFSETQ. This CDR3 reads CASSSAGPYEQYF. As DNA, the CDR3 is TGCGCCAGCAGCTCGGCAGGGCCATACGAGCAGTACTTC. The full variable domain, its missing parts supplied by reference TRBV5-1 and TRBJ2-7, is KAGVTQTPRYLIKTRGQQVTLSCSPISGHRSVSWYQQTPGQGLQFLFEYFSETQRNKGNFPGRFSGRQFSNSRSEMNVSTLELGDSALYLCASSSAGPYEQYFGPGTRLTVT.

The chain has TRBV6-6 and TRBJ1-5; TRBD1 matches 7 bases. Germline V lookup: CDR1 MNHNY, CDR2 SVGAGI (reference sequence). The CDR3 extends over 16 amino acids. With 6 bases clipped from V and 0 bases from J, the junction kept 8 bases outside the gene matches. CDR3 coding DNA: TGTGCCAGCAGACTATCAGACAGGGTTAGCAATCAGCCCCAGCATTTT. Residues: CASRLSDRVSNQPQHF.

The genes are TRBV7-9 and TRBJ1-1; D unclear. The CDR3 is 15 residues long. Germline V lookup: CDR1 SEHNR, CDR2 FQNEAQ (reference sequence). V lost 1 base to trimming and J lost 7 bases, with 16 bases between them. The CDR3: CASSLEGGFLGEAFF. In DNA form, the CDR3 reads TGTGCCAGCAGCTTAGAGGGCGGGTTCCTTGGTGAAGCTTTCTTT.

This clone was seen a few times. This rearrangement joins TRBV7-3 to TRBJ2-3; 7 nucleotides align to TRBD2. CDR1 is SGHTA and CDR2 is FQGTGA in the germline V gene. V was clipped by 8 bases and J by 5 bases; unmatched bases: 19. CDR3 size: 17 residues. The CDR3 spells CASAEAGAGVQGDTQYF. The DNA for the CDR3 is TGTGCCAGCGCTGAAGCGGGTGCGGGAGTCCAAGGAGATACGCAGTATTTT.

The chain employs TRBV7-2 and TRBJ2-7; D may be TRBD1 (5 bases). V lost 3 bases, J lost 1 base, and 7 bases lay in between. CDR3 length equals 13 residues. Germline CDR1 SGHTA, CDR2 FQGNSA. In DNA, the CDR3 is TGTGCCAGCAGCTTTTACAGGTCCTACGAGCAGTACTTC. Translation: CASSFYRSYEQYF. Using reference TRBV7-2 and TRBJ2-7 for the parts outside the CDR3, the full variable domain is GAGVSQSPSNKVTEKGKDVELRCDPISGHTALYWYRQSLGQGLEFLIYFQGNSAPDKSGLPSDRFSAERTGGSVSTLTIQRTQQEDSAVYLCASSFYRSYEQYFGPGTRLTVT.

The chain joins TRBV19 to TRBJ1-2; D is perhaps TRBD1 (5 bases). Germline V gene sequence: CDR1 LNHDA, CDR2 SQIVND (reference sequence). Deletions cut 5 bases from V and 8 bases from J, with 21 bases between. The length of the CDR3 is 15 residues. CDR3 coding DNA: TGTGCCAGTAGTCCCCCCCGTCAGGGCGGCCGCGGCTACACCTTC. Protein sequence: CASSPPRQGGRGYTF.

Here the CDR3 reads CASSRELNTEAFF. Written as DNA, the CDR3 is TGCGCCAGCAGCCGGGAGCTGAACACTGAAGCTTTCTTT. This sequence joins TRBV5-1 and TRBJ1-1; D is unresolved. CDR1 and CDR2 from the germline V gene are SGHRS and YFSETQ. The CDR3 runs 13 residues. Trimming removed 4 bases at V and 0 bases at J, with 7 bases between. The whole variable domain, remainder taken from reference TRBV5-1 and TRBJ1-1, is KAGVTQTPRYLIKTRGQQVTLSCSPISGHRSVSWYQQTPGQGLQFLFEYFSETQRNKGNFPGRFSGRQFSNSRSEMNVSTLELGDSALYLCASSRELNTEAFFGQGTRLTVV.

The CDR3 reads CASSDPGQGEKLFF. In DNA, the CDR3 is TGTGCCAGCAGCGACCCCGGACAGGGTGAAAAACTGTTTTTT. The chain recombines TRBV7-9 with TRBJ1-4; 8 nucleotides match TRBD1. V was pared by 5 bases and J by 7 bases, with 6 bases of the junction left unmatched. The CDR3 sequence is 14 residues long. Germline loops: CDR1 SEHNR, CDR2 FQNEAQ (reference sequence).

The V and J genes are TRBV4-1 and TRBJ1-2; D is perhaps TRBD1 (5 bases). The V and J ends lost 6 bases and 7 bases respectively, with 21 bases between them. Germline assignment: CDR1 MGHRA and CDR2 YSYEKL. CDR3 size: 15 residues. As DNA, the CDR3 is TGCGCCAGCAGTCCCGACAGCCTCTCCCTGGCTGGCTACACCTTC. This encodes CASSPDSLSLAGYTF.

This rearrangement joins TRBV9 to TRBJ2-7; tentative D call: TRBD2 (6 bases). Germline V gene lookup returns CDR1 SGDLS and CDR2 YYNGEE. Trimming took off 1 base at V and 4 bases at J, with 18 bases between the two ends. The CDR3 covers 16 residues. The CDR3 sequence: CASSVTPGGGEYEQYF. For the CDR3, the DNA is TGTGCCAGCAGCGTAACCCCAGGTGGAGGGGAATACGAGCAGTACTTC.

This clone turned up a few times. J is TRBJ2-7 and V is TRBV5-6; 11 positions agree with TRBD2. V lost 1 base and J lost 2; bases outside the gene matches: 5. The CDR3 covers 16 residues. Per germline, CDR1 SGHDT and CDR2 YYEEEE. The CDR3 loop is CASSLSLAGGAYEQYF. The CDR3 DNA is TGTGCCAGCAGCTTGAGCCTAGCGGGGGGCGCCTACGAGCAGTACTTC.

In nucleotides, the CDR3 is TGTGCCAGCAGCGTAGAGGAGGTGGGGAGCGAAAAACTGTTTTTT. Its translation is CASSVEEVGSEKLFF. The V call is TRBV9, the J call TRBJ1-4; D is uncertain. Trimming removed 0 bases from V and 8 bases from J, with 14 bases in between. There are 15 residues in the CDR3. Per germline, CDR1 SGDLS and CDR2 YYNGEE.

The chain links TRBV5-4 to TRBJ2-5; 8 nucleotides align to TRBD1. J gave up 9 bases and V 0 bases, and 10 bases lay outside the gene matches. This CDR3 is built from 15 residues. Germline values: CDR1 SGHNT, CDR2 YYREEE (reference sequence). For the CDR3, the DNA is TGTGCCAGCAGCTTGGTAGGGCAGGGGGCATGGTCCCAGTACTTC. As protein: CASSLVGQGAWSQYF.